This TCR beta chain derives from a study of T-cell reconstitution after alpha-beta-depleted transplantation in children. Germline CDR1 and CDR2: SGHDN and FVKESK. Losses at the gene ends were 3 bases for V and 5 bases for J; bases not matched to a gene: 7. The CDR3 covers 15 residues. The table lists this clonotype with many counts. The TCRbeta library incorporated unique molecular identifiers. TCRdb itself ran the PCR reads through MiXCR, one entry per CDR3 protein. This table holds 100,000 or so distinct CDR3 sequences, less than 15% found once. Here the sequenced sample was PBMCs from the stem cell graft donor, taken from the stem cell graft. V is TRBV14 and J is TRBJ1-2, with TRBD1 matching 9 bases. This clonotype was obtained from a human donor who donated a stem cell graft to a child with inherited bone marrow failure. The CDR3 here is CASSQGQGLIYGYTF. DNA of the CDR3: TGTGCCAGCAGCCAGGGACAGGGCTTGATTTATGGCTACACCTTC.